This T cell receptor (beta chain) was obtained from a study of cytomegalovirus exposure and HLA in healthy donors. Unmatched junction bases numbered 13, after V lost 6 bases and J lost 12 bases. CDR3 length: 14 residues. Germline V gene data show CDR1 as SEHNR and CDR2 as FQNEAQ (reference sequence). The PCR employed 60 Vbeta primers together with 13 Jbeta primers. Produced via immunoSEQ multiplex PCR; TCRdb's table is partial and in-frame only. The sample shows around 94,000 clones, 78% of them seen only once. General observations from the study: The study designated roughly 160 TCR beta chains cytomegalovirus-associated. Later on, a genetic analysis was performed. It linked a missense variant in DCLRE1C with V- and J-gene trimming of TCR beta.

In regard to this clone: Its antigen remains unidentified.

This rearrangement joins TRBV7-9 to TRBJ2-1; 8 bases fit TRBD2. The TCR sequence derives from a woman aged 40-49 years in good health and CMV-seropositive. What was sequenced was PBMCs. CDR3 in DNA: TGTGCCAGCAGAACAGCGGGAGAACCGGGCCGGCAGTTCTTC. It is translated as CASRTAGEPGRQFF.